This TCR beta chain was identified during a study of shared clonotypes between healthy human individuals. V lost 7 bases and J lost 5, with 16 bases in between. Germline CDR1 reads SNHLY; CDR2 reads FYNNEI. This CDR3 has 14 residues. Data came from immunoSEQ multiplex PCR; TCRdb stores just in-frame clones and leaves some out. The table shows approximately 2.3 million clones, with approximately 95% occurring only once. This clone was found once. The chain uses TRBV2 and TRBJ2-3; D is possibly TRBD2 (6 bases). The sequencing input was naive CD4+ T cells from PBMCs. Noted subset: CD45RA+ positively selected. The TCR sequence derives from a man in his late teens or twenties in good health. Some clones in this sample may be carry-over from other donors' samples. The CDR3 sequence: CASTGTSARDTQYF. CDR3 nucleotide sequence: TGTGCCAGCACCGGGACTTCCGCAAGAGATACGCAGTATTTT. Based on the CDR3 plus reference TRBV2 and TRBJ2-3, the full variable domain is EPEVTQTPSHQVTQMGQEVILRCVPISNHLYFYWYRQILGQKVEFLVSFYNNEISEKSEIFDDQFSVERPDGSNFTLKIRSTKLEDSAMYFCASTGTSARDTQYFGPGTRLTVL.